Listed here are 18 T cell receptor beta chains from one sample, sequenced in a study of CD8 T cells in ankylosing spondylitis. Via MiXCR, TCRdb re-called the 5' RACE reads, giving one row per CDR3 protein. The data show 250,000 to 350,000 distinct CDR3 sequences, about 20% seen once. The sequenced material came from blood, either unsorted or a sorted T cell fraction (not recorded which). The receptors stem from a male donor with ankylosing spondylitis or in good health (not recorded which).

This clonotype has a handful of counts. The V and J genes are TRBV12-3 or TRBV12-4 and TRBJ1-1; the D is unclear. CDR3 length: 13 amino acids. Trimming removed 2 bases at V and 0 bases at J, with 4 bases between. Written as DNA, the CDR3 is TGTGCCAGCAGTTTAAACTTGAACACTGAAGCTTTCTTT. This encodes CASSLNLNTEAFF.

This clonotype was seen a handful of times. V is TRBV5-1 and J is TRBJ2-2; 7 bases are shared with TRBD1. CDR3 length equals 14 residues. Germline assignment: CDR1 SGHRS and CDR2 YFSETQ. The trim removed 4 bases at V and 6 bases at J, leaving 6 bases unmatched. The CDR3 sequence is CASSGRGSAGELFF. CDR3 DNA: TGCGCCAGCAGCGGCAGGGGGTCGGCCGGGGAGCTGTTTTTT.

The sample holds a few counts of this clonotype. V and J are TRBV20-1 and TRBJ1-1; possible D gene TRBD1, 6 bases. Looked up from germline, CDR1 is DFQATT and CDR2 is SNEGSKA (reference sequence). The CDR3 runs to 13 residues. Trimming took 5 bases from V and 2 from J, leaving 12 bases between them. The CDR3 protein is CSAARTANTEAFF. The CDR3 region has the DNA TGCAGTGCTGCCCGGACAGCAAACACTGAAGCTTTCTTT.

This clonotype was seen ten or more times. The chain combines TRBV12-3 or TRBV12-4 with TRBJ2-1, with D hard to call. The CDR3 covers 12 residues. V lost 6 bases and J lost 5, with 8 bases in between. In DNA, the CDR3 is TGTGCCAGCAGGCTACAAGACAATGAGCAGTTCTTC. This encodes CASRLQDNEQFF.

This clonotype has more than one count but fewer than ten. The rearrangement joins TRBV12-3 or TRBV12-4 to TRBJ2-1; 14 bases are a match to TRBD2. V shed 7 bases, J shed 7 bases, and the junction held 6 bases outside the gene matches. The CDR3 loop spans 15 amino acids. CDR3 DNA: TGTGCCAGCACCCTGGGACTAGCGGGAGTGAATGAGCAGTTCTTC. Amino acid sequence: CASTLGLAGVNEQFF.

This clonotype has only a few counts. The chain is built from TRBV5-6 and TRBJ2-3; D may correspond to TRBD1 or TRBD2 (5 bases each). The CDR3 contains 19 residues. Trimming stripped 2 bases from V and 0 bases from J, with 22 bases between. CDR1 and CDR2 from the germline V gene are SGHDT and YYEEEE. In DNA form, the CDR3 reads TGTGCCAGCAGCTTATTATCCGGGACGGATCCTTCTAGCACAGATACGCAGTATTTT. The encoded protein is CASSLLSGTDPSSTDTQYF. Filled out from reference TRBV5-6 and TRBJ2-3, the complete variable domain reads DAGVTQSPTHLIKTRGQQVTLRCSPKSGHDTVSWYQQALGQGPQFIFQYYEEEERQRGNFPDRFSGHQFPNYSSELNVNALLLGDSALYLCASSLLSGTDPSSTDTQYFGPGTRLTVL.

CDR3 coding DNA: TGCAGTGCTAGAGTCCCTTGGGGCTCGGGGGATACGCAGTATTTT. Encoded protein: CSARVPWGSGDTQYF. V and J are TRBV20-1 and TRBJ2-3; D assignment may be TRBD1 or TRBD2 (5 bases each). This CDR3 region has 15 residues. The V end was cut by 1 base, the J end by 6 bases, with 17 bases between. The germline V gene encodes CDR1 DFQATT and CDR2 SNEGSKA (reference sequence).

This clonotype has more than one count but fewer than ten. The chain has TRBV27 and TRBJ2-1; TRBD2 matches 8 bases. The V gene end was trimmed by 6 bases and the J gene end by 7 bases; junction bases not matched to a gene: 11. The germline CDR1 and CDR2 sequences are MNHEY and SMNVEV (reference sequence). The CDR3 covers 15 residues. The CDR3 region is CASSPSGLALNEQFF. The CDR3 region has the DNA TGTGCCAGCAGCCCGTCCGGACTAGCCTTGAATGAGCAGTTCTTC.

The chain carries TRBV28 and TRBJ2-5; a possible D gene is TRBD1 (6 bases). The CDR3 covers 11 residues. The V end lost 11 bases, the J end lost 4 bases, and 11 bases lay between the germline ends. The germline V gene encodes CDR1 MDHEN and CDR2 SYDVKM. CDR3 sequence: CAYGRGETQYF. CDR3 DNA: TGTGCCTACGGCAGGGGAGAGACCCAGTACTTC.

The chain carries TRBV20-1 and TRBJ1-4; a possible D gene is TRBD1 (5 bases). Germline V lookup: CDR1 DFQATT, CDR2 SNEGSKA (reference sequence). The V end was cut by 3 bases, the J end by 5 bases, with 13 bases between. This CDR3 spans 14 amino acids. The CDR3 bases are TGCAGTGCTAGCCCCGGGGACTTAAATGAAAAACTGTTTTTT. Translating gives CSASPGDLNEKLFF.

This clonotype appeared many times. V and J are TRBV29-1 and TRBJ2-3; D may be TRBD2 (7 bases). Trimming shortened V by 2 bases and J by 6 bases, and 18 bases separated the two germline ends. The CDR3 has 15 amino acids. Germline lookup yields CDR1 SQVTM and CDR2 ANQGSEA. CDR3 coding DNA: TGCAGCGTTGAATCGGGGGGCAGTATAGTGGATACGCAGTATTTT. Protein product: CSVESGGSIVDTQYF.

This clonotype was detected only a few times. The V gene is TRBV5-1, the J gene TRBJ2-2; D not certain. Germline CDR1 is SGHRS and CDR2 is YFSETQ. The V and J ends lost 5 bases and 0 bases respectively, with 11 bases between them. The CDR3 totals 15 residues. The CDR3, as DNA: TGCGCCAGCAGTGGCGGCTCCGCGAACACCGGGGAGCTGTTTTTT. Protein: CASSGGSANTGELFF.

This clonotype was found a few times. The chain recombines TRBV5-4 with TRBJ1-4, with 8 positions matching TRBD1. CDR1 and CDR2 (germline): SGHNT, YYREEE (reference sequence). The CDR3 runs 14 residues. Germline trimming cut 5 bases from V and 4 bases from J; bases unmatched to any gene: 4. The CDR3 sequence: CASRLDRGNEKLFF. Here the CDR3 DNA reads TGTGCCAGCAGACTCGACAGGGGTAATGAAAAACTGTTTTTT.

V usage is TRBV10-3 and J usage is TRBJ1-2, with D uncertain. Trimming cost V 7 bases and J 6 bases, with 15 bases left between them. The CDR3 totals 13 residues. Germline CDR1 is ENHRY and CDR2 is SYGVKD. The DNA for the CDR3 is TGTGCCATCACCCTCGACCTAGGGAATGGCTACACCTTC. It specifies CAITLDLGNGYTF.

In its sample, this clonotype was seen a few times. This CDR3 reads CASSPLTELVSPLHF. For the CDR3, the DNA is TGCGCCAGCAGCCCACTAACAGAACTGGTTTCACCCCTCCACTTT. The chain combines TRBV5-1 with TRBJ1-6; no firm D call. The ends were cut back, 4 bases at V and 9 bases at J, with 17 bases in the middle. This CDR3 comprises 15 residues. Germline lookup yields CDR1 SGHRS and CDR2 YFSETQ.

V gene TRBV7-2 combines with J gene TRBJ1-2, with TRBD1 as a possible D gene (6 bases). The CDR3 has 14 residues. The germline V gene has CDR1 SGHTA and CDR2 FQGNSA. Deletions cut 5 bases from V and 4 bases from J, with 14 bases between. The CDR3, as DNA: TGTGCCAGCAGCCCAACAGGGATGCCCTATGGCTACACCTTC. Amino acids: CASSPTGMPYGYTF.

This clonotype has just a few counts. This chain links TRBV10-3 with TRBJ2-3, with D perhaps matching TRBD1 (5 bases). Germline assignment: CDR1 ENHRY and CDR2 SYGVKD. V was cut by 1 base and J by 3 bases, with 14 bases left in between. This CDR3 is built from 16 residues. CDR3 in amino acids: CAISEFQGMGTDTQYF. In nucleotides, the CDR3 is TGTGCCATCAGTGAGTTCCAGGGTATGGGGACAGATACGCAGTATTTT.

This clonotype showed up just a few times. The J gene is TRBJ1-1, the V gene TRBV28; 9 nucleotides align to TRBD1. V gave up 4 bases and J gave up 8 bases; unmatched junction bases: 8. This CDR3 has 14 amino acids. CDR1 is MDHEN and CDR2 is SYDVKM in the germline V gene. The CDR3 DNA follows: TGTGCCAGCAGTTCCGGACAGGGGCGGGGAGAAGCTTTCTTT. It specifies CASSSGQGRGEAFF.